The 23 T cell receptor beta chains below were found in one sample sequenced in a study of cytomegalovirus exposure and HLA in healthy donors. Produced via immunoSEQ multiplex PCR; TCRdb's table is partial and in-frame only. The sample comprises about 240,000 clones, approximately 83% of which are singletons, and around 1.2% rests with the top ten. Sequenced: PBMCs. All receptors come from a woman in her 30s in good health and CMV-seropositive.

This clone was seen a few times. As DNA, the CDR3 is TGCGCCAGCAGGATAGGGGGCGCGTCCTACGAGCAGTACTTC. Protein sequence: CASRIGGASYEQYF. This chain links TRBV5-1 with TRBJ2-7; 7 positions agree with TRBD1. Looked up from germline, CDR1 is SGHRS and CDR2 is YFSETQ. The CDR3 runs 14 residues. The junction had 6 bases not matched to a gene; V was cut back by 5 bases and J by 1 base. Full variable domain (remainder filled in from reference TRBV5-1 and TRBJ2-7): KAGVTQTPRYLIKTRGQQVTLSCSPISGHRSVSWYQQTPGQGLQFLFEYFSETQRNKGNFPGRFSGRQFSNSRSEMNVSTLELGDSALYLCASRIGGASYEQYFGPGTRLTVT.

CDR3 loop: CASSLNQGLSGNTIYF. The CDR3 nucleotides read TGTGCCAGCAGCTTAAATCAGGGGCTCTCTGGAAACACCATATATTTT. The chain carries TRBV11-3 and TRBJ1-3; D is possibly TRBD1 (6 bases). CDR1 and CDR2 (germline): SGHNT, YENEEA. The CDR3 length is 16 residues. Trimming shortened V by 2 bases and J by 0 bases, and 11 bases separated the two germline ends.

This chain connects TRBV6-5 to TRBJ2-3; maybe TRBD1 (5 bases). The CDR3 has 14 amino acids. Germline CDR1 and CDR2: MNHEY and SVGAGI. Trimming took off 5 bases at V and 6 bases at J, with 15 bases between the two ends. CDR3 region: CASSPGRDFDTQYF. CDR3 bases: TGTGCCAGCAGTCCAGGCAGGGATTTTGATACGCAGTATTTT.

The chain recombines TRBV5-1 with TRBJ2-7, with D perhaps matching TRBD2 (6 bases). This CDR3 is built from 11 residues. Deletions cut 4 bases from V and 9 bases from J, with 11 bases between. Germline CDR1 and CDR2: SGHRS and YFSETQ. This CDR3 reads CASSPGLWQYF. The CDR3 coding sequence is TGCGCCAGCAGCCCGGGACTGTGGCAGTACTTC.

V usage is TRBV19 and J usage is TRBJ1-1, with D perhaps matching TRBD1 (6 bases). V lost 5 bases, J lost 3 bases, and 13 bases lay in between. CDR1 and CDR2 from the germline V gene are LNHDA and SQIVND (reference sequence). This CDR3 has 14 amino acids. CDR3 DNA: TGTGCCAGTAGTCCACAGGGTCGGTACACTGAAGCTTTCTTT. Its protein is CASSPQGRYTEAFF.

The chain couples TRBV6-6 to TRBJ1-1, with a weak D call TRBD1 (5 bases). This CDR3 contains 12 residues. The ends were cut back, 6 bases at V and 3 bases at J, with 8 bases in the middle. Germline CDR1 reads MNHNY; CDR2 reads SVGAGI (reference sequence). The chain's CDR3 is CASRVGDTEAFF. CDR3 in DNA: TGTGCCAGCAGGGTAGGGGACACTGAAGCTTTCTTT.

This chain links TRBV18 with TRBJ2-7; D is uncertain. V lost 2 bases and J lost 2, with 13 bases in between. Germline CDR1 and CDR2: KGHSH and LQKENI. This CDR3 is 15 amino acids long. The CDR3 coding sequence is TGTGCCAGCTCACCAGGCCAGGCATCTACCTACGAGCAGTACTTC. It specifies CASSPGQASTYEQYF.

The chain employs TRBV5-1 and TRBJ2-3, with TRBD2 identical over 10 bases. This CDR3 is 17 amino acids long. Germline V lookup: CDR1 SGHRS, CDR2 YFSETQ. V gave up 0 bases and J gave up 2 bases; unmatched junction bases: 6. CDR3: CASSLVWSGGVTDTQYF. In DNA form, the CDR3 reads TGCGCCAGCAGCTTGGTATGGAGCGGGGGGGTCACAGATACGCAGTATTTT.

In DNA, the CDR3 is TGCGCCAGCAGCCAAGATCGCGGGGAGCAGTACTTC. The encoded protein is CASSQDRGEQYF. The rearrangement uses TRBV4-1 and TRBJ2-7, with D possibly TRBD2 on 5 matching bases. Per germline, CDR1 MGHRA and CDR2 YSYEKL. The CDR3 has 12 residues. Between the trimmed V and J ends, which lost 0 bases and 7 bases, there was a span of 7 bases.

V is TRBV6-4 and J is TRBJ2-1; 9 nucleotides line up with TRBD2. V dropped 4 bases and J dropped 15; count of bases not matched to a gene: 16. The CDR3 has 15 amino acids. Germline CDR1 MRHNA, CDR2 SNTAGT. CDR3 loop: CASSGRGGRAFDLFF. The CDR3 coding sequence is TGTGCCAGCAGTGGTAGAGGCGGGAGGGCCTTTGATTTGTTCTTC.

The rearrangement joins TRBV28 to TRBJ1-2; TRBD1 agrees at 7 bases. The CDR3 is made up of 13 amino acids. Germline V gives CDR1 MDHEN, CDR2 SYDVKM. Trimming at V came to 6 bases and at J to 4 bases, leaving 5 bases not matched to a gene. DNA for the CDR3: TGTGCCAGCAGGGTCGGGACAGCCTATGGCTACACCTTC. Translation: CASRVGTAYGYTF.

V is TRBV15 and J is TRBJ1-5, with 8 bases identical to TRBD1. This CDR3 is built from 13 residues. The trim removed 8 bases at V and 5 bases at J, leaving 5 bases unmatched. CDR1 LNHNV and CDR2 YYDKDF come from the germline V gene (reference sequence). CDR3 in amino acids: CATAGQGDQPQHF. CDR3 nucleotides: TGTGCCACCGCCGGACAGGGTGATCAGCCCCAGCATTTT.

This sequence joins TRBV29-1 and TRBJ2-7; 7 bases fit TRBD1. V was pared by 4 bases and J by 4 bases, with 13 bases of the junction left unmatched. The CDR3 is 15 amino acids. CDR1 is SQVTM, CDR2 ANQGSEA, per germline. In DNA, the CDR3 is TGCAGCGTTGGTGGAGTGAGCAGGGGGTGGTACGAGCAGTACTTC. Its protein is CSVGGVSRGWYEQYF.

The chain couples TRBV7-2 to TRBJ2-5; TRBD1 aligns across 8 bases. The CDR3 consists of 16 residues. J lost 5 bases, V lost 5 bases, and 13 bases had no gene match. Per the germline V gene, CDR1 is SGHTA and CDR2 is FQGNSA. The CDR3 DNA reads TGTGCCAGCAGCGATCGGGGGACAGGATTTAGGGAGACCCAGTACTTC. Translation: CASSDRGTGFRETQYF.

The chain recombines TRBV28 with TRBJ2-1; 11 bases agree with TRBD2. CDR1 MDHEN and CDR2 SYDVKM come from the germline V gene. With 5 bases clipped from V and 0 bases from J, the junction kept 0 bases outside the gene matches. This CDR3 contains 15 residues. CDR3 nucleotides: TGTGCCAGCAGTACTAGCGGGAGCTCCTACAATGAGCAGTTCTTC. It translates to CASSTSGSSYNEQFF.

This chain connects TRBV10-1 to TRBJ2-3; 8 bases match TRBD1. V lost 2 bases to trimming and J lost 4 bases; unmatched junction nucleotides: 5. Germline V lookup: CDR1 WNHNN, CDR2 SYGVQD (reference sequence). The CDR3 is 15 amino acids. The CDR3 protein is CASSEVAGGADTQYF. CDR3 nucleotides: TGCGCCAGCAGTGAGGTAGCAGGGGGCGCAGATACGCAGTATTTT.

In this sample, this clone turned up once. J is TRBJ1-1 and V is TRBV7-3; the D is unclear. Per germline, CDR1 SGHTA and CDR2 FQGTGA. The CDR3 loop spans 13 amino acids. Trimming removed 4 bases from V and 5 bases from J, with 11 bases in between. This chain's CDR3 is CASSSGRRTEAFF. CDR3 bases: TGTGCCAGCAGCTCGGGAAGACGTACTGAAGCTTTCTTT.

This chain joins TRBV6-6 and TRBJ2-5; perhaps TRBD2 as D (5 bases). CDR3 length: 15 amino acids. The V end was cut by 6 bases, the J end by 5 bases, with 19 bases between. The germline V gene encodes CDR1 MNHNY and CDR2 SVGAGI (reference sequence). CDR3 region: CASSPGRGREETQYF. CDR3 bases: TGTGCCAGCAGCCCCGGACGGGGAAGGGAGGAGACCCAGTACTTC.

This sequence joins TRBV11-3 and TRBJ2-1; perhaps TRBD2 as D (6 bases). CDR3 length: 16 residues. Germline values: CDR1 SGHNT, CDR2 YENEEA. The ends were cut back, 1 base at V and 2 bases at J, with 12 bases in the middle. Here the CDR3 reads CASSLGRLGAYNEQFF. The DNA for the CDR3 is TGTGCCAGCAGCTTAGGAAGACTAGGGGCCTACAATGAGCAGTTCTTC.

V and J are TRBV19 and TRBJ2-7; D is uncertain. V lost 4 bases and J 0 bases, leaving 13 bases between the germline ends. CDR3 length: 15 amino acids. The germline V gene encodes CDR1 LNHDA and CDR2 SQIVND (reference sequence). CDR3 protein: CASSTLRGSSYEQYF. The CDR3 bases are TGTGCCAGTAGTACCCTCCGAGGTAGCTCCTACGAGCAGTACTTC.

V is TRBV2 and J is TRBJ1-4, with 10 bases aligning to TRBD1. Germline CDR1 is SNHLY and CDR2 is FYNNEI. The junction had 12 bases not matched to a gene; V was cut back by 9 bases and J by 8 bases. This CDR3 is 15 amino acids long. The CDR3 DNA follows: TGTGCCAGTTCCCAAAGCGGGACAGGGGAAGAAAAACTGTTTTTT. Its translation is CASSQSGTGEEKLFF.

This chain joins TRBV7-8 and TRBJ2-7; possibly TRBD1 for D (5 bases). Germline V CDR1 and CDR2: SGHVS, FQNEAQ. V gave up 0 bases and J gave up 6 bases, with 12 bases separating them. The CDR3 loop spans 14 amino acids. CDR3 sequence (DNA): TGTGCCAGCAGCTTAGCGCGGCAGGGTGGCGAGCAGTACTTC. It specifies CASSLARQGGEQYF. The whole variable domain, remainder taken from reference TRBV7-8 and TRBJ2-7, is GAGVSQSPRYKVAKRGQDVALRCDPISGHVSLFWYQQALGQGPEFLTYFQNEAQLDKSGLPSDRFFAERPEGSVSTLKIQRTQQEDSAVYLCASSLARQGGEQYFGPGTRLTVT.

The chain employs TRBV4-2 and TRBJ2-3, with 8 bases aligning to TRBD2. J was trimmed by 4 bases and V by 3 bases; bases with no gene match: 9. Germline-derived CDR1 and CDR2 are LGHNA and YNFKEQ. This CDR3 has 16 amino acids. The CDR3 DNA is TGTGCCAGCAGCCAGGGCCCAAGCGGGAGCGCAGATACGCAGTATTTT. It yields the protein CASSQGPSGSADTQYF.